Described below is a single T cell receptor beta chain sequence and its context. The germline CDR1 and CDR2 sequences are LNHDA and SQIVND (reference sequence). The V segment lost 4 bases and the J segment 4 bases; nucleotides outside the gene matches: 1. The CDR3 consists of 14 residues. This entry belongs to a study of blood T cell repertoires in COVID-19. In the study overall: COVID-19 samples, acute and convalescent, were from the United States, Italy and Spain. T cells, B-cell-depleted T cells, or PBMCs supplied cDNA or gDNA.

In the authors' workflow: Quantification of nucleated cells was approximated via reference gene primer amplification. The table came from immunoSEQ multiplex PCR; TCRdb's copy has only in-frame clones and leaves some out. V, J and clone size derive from that table, while D and trimming were established from the DNA sequence. The sample has approximately 140,000 clones, 75% to 90% seen once. The rearrangement joins TRBV19 to TRBJ2-7; 13 nucleotides match TRBD2. This TCR derives from a man aged 60 to 75 with active or convalescent COVID-19. Sequencing input: peripheral blood. The CDR3 nucleotides are TGTGCCAGTAGTAGGACTAGCGGGAGTTACGAGCAGTACTTC. This encodes CASSRTSGSYEQYF.